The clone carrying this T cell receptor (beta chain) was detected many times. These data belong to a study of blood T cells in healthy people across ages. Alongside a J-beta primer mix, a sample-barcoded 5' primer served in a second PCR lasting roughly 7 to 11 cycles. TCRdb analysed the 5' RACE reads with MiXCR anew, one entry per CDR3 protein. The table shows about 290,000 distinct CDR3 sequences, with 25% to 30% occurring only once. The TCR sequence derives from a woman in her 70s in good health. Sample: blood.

The CDR3 sequence: CASSFEILAEQYF. DNA of the CDR3: TGTGCCAGCAGCTTCGAAATATTAGCGGAGCAGTACTTC. The chain joins TRBV7-2 to TRBJ2-7, with a possible D match to TRBD2 (5 bases). Trimming stripped 3 bases from V and 7 bases from J, with 13 bases between. There are 13 residues in the CDR3. The germline V gene has CDR1 SGHTA and CDR2 FQGNSA.